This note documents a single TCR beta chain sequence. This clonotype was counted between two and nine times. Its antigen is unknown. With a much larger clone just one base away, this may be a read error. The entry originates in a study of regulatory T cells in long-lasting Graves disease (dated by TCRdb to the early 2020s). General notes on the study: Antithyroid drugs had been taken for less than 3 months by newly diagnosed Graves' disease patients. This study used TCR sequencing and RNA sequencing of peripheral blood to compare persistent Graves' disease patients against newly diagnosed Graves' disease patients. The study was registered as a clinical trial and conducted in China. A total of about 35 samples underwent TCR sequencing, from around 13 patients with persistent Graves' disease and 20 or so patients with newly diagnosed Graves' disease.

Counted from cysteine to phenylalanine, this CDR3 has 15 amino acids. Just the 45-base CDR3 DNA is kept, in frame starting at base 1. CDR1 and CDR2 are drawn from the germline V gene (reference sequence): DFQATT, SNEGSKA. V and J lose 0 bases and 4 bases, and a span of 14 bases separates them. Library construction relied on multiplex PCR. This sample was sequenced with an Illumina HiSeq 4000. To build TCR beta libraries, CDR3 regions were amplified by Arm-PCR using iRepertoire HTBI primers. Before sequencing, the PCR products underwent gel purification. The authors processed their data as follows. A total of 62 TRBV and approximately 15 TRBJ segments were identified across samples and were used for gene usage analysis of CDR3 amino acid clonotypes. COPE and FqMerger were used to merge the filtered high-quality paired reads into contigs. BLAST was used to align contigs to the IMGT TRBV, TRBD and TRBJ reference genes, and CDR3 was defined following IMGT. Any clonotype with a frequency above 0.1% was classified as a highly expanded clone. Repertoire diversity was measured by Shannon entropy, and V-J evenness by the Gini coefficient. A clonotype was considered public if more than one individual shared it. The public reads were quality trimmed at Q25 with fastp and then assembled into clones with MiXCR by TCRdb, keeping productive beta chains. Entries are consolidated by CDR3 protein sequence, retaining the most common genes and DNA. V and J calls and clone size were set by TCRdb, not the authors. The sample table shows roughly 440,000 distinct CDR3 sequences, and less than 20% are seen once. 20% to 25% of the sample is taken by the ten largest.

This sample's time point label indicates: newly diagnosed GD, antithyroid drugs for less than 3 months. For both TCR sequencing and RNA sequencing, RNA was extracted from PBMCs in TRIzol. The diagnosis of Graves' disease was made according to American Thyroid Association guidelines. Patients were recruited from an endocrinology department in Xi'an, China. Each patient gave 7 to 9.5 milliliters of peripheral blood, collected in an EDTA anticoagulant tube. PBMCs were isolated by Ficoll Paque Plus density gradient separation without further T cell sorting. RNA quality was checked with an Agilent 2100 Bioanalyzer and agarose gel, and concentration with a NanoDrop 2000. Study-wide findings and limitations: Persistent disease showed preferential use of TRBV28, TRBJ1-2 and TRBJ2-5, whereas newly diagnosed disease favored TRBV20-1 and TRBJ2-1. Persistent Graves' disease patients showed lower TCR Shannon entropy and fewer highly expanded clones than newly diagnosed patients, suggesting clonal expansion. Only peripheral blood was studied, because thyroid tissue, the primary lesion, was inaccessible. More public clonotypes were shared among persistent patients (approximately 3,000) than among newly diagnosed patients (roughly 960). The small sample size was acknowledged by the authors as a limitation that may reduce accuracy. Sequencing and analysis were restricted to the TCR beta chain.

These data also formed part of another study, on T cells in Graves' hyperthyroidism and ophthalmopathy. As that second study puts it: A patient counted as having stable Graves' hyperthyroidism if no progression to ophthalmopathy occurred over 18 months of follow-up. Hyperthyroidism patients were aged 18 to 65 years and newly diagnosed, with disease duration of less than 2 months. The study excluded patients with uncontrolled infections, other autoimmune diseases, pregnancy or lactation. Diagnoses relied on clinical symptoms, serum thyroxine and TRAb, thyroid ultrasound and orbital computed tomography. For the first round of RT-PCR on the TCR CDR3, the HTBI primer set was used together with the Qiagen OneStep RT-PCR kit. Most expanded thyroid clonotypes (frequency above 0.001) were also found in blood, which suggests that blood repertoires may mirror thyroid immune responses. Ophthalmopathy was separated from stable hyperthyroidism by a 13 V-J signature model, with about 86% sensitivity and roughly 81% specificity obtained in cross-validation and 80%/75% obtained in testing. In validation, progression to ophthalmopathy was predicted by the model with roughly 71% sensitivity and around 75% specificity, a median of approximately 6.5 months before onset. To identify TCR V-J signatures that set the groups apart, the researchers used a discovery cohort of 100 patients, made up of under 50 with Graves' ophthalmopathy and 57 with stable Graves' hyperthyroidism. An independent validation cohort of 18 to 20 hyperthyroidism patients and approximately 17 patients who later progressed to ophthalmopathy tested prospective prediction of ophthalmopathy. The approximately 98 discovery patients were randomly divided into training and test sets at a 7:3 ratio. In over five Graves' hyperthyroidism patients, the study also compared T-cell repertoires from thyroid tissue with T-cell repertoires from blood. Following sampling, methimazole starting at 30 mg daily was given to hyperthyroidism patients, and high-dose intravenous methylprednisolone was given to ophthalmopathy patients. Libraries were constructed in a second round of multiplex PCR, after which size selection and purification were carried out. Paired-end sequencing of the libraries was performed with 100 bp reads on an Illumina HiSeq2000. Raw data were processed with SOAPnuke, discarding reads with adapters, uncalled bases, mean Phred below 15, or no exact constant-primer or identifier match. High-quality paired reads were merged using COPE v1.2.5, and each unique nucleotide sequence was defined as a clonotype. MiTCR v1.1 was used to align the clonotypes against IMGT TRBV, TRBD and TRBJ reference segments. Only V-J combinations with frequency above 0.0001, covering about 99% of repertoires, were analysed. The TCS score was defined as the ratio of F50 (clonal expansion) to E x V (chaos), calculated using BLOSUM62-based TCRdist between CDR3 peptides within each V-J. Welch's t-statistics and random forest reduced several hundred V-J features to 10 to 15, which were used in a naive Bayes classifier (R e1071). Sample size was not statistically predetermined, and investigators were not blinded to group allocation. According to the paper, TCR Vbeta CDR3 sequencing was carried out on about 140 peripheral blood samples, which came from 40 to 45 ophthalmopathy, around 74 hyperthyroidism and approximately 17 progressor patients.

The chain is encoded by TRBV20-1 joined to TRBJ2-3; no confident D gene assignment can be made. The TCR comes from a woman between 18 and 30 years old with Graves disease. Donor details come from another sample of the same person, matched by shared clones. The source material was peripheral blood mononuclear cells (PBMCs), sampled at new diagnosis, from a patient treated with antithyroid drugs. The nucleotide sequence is TGCAGTGCTAGAGATCCCCGGTTTGACGCAGATACGCAGTATTTT. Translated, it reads CSARDPRFDADTQYF.